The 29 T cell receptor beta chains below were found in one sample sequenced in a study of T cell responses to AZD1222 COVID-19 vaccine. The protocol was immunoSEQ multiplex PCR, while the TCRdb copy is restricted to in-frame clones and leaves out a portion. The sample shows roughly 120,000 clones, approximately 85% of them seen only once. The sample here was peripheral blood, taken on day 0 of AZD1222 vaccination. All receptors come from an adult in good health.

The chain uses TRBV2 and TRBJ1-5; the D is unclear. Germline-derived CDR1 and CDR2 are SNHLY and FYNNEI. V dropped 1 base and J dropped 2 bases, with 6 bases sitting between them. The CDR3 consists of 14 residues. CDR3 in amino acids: CASSEVGRNQPQHF. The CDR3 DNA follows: TGTGCCAGCAGTGAAGTCGGACGCAATCAGCCCCAGCATTTT.

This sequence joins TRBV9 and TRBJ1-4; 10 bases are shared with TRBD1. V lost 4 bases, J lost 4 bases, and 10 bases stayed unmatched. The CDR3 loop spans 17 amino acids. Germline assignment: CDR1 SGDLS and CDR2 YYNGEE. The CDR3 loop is CASSKDPGTGVNEKLFF. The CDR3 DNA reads TGTGCCAGCAGCAAAGACCCCGGGACAGGGGTTAATGAAAAACTGTTTTTT. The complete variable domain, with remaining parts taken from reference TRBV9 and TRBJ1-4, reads DSGVTQTPKHLITATGQRVTLRCSPRSGDLSVYWYQQSLDQGLQFLIQYYNGEERAKGNILERFSAQQFPDLHSELNLSSLELGDSALYFCASSKDPGTGVNEKLFFGSGTQLSVL.

CDR3 DNA sequence: TGTGCCAGCAGCCGCCAACAGGGGGCGGGCACTGAAGCTTTCTTT. It codes for CASSRQQGAGTEAFF. The J gene is TRBJ1-1, the V gene TRBV3-1 (or the pseudogene TRBV3-2), with 9 bases aligning to TRBD1. V dropped 4 bases and J dropped 4; count of bases not matched to a gene: 7. Germline assignment: CDR1 LGHDT and CDR2 YNNKEL (reference sequence). CDR3 length: 15 residues.

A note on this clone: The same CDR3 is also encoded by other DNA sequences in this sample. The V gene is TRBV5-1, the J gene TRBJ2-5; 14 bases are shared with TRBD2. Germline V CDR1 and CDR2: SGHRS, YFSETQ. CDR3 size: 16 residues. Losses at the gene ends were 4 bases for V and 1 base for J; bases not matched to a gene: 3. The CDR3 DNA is TGCGCCAGCAGCACCGGACTAGCGGGGGGCCAAGAGACCCAGTACTTC. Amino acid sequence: CASSTGLAGGQETQYF.

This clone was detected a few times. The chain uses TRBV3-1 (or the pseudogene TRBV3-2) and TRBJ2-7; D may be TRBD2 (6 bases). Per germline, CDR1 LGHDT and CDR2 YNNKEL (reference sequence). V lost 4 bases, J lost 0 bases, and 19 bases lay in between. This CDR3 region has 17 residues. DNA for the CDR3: TGTGCCAGCAGCCCCAAGGGGAGCGGGTTAAGCTCCTACGAGCAGTACTTC. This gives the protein CASSPKGSGLSSYEQYF.

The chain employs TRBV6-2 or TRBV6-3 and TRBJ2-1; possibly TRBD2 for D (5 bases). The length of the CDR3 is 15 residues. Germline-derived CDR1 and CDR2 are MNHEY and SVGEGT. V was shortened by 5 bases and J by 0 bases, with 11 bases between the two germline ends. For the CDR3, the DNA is TGTGCCAGCAGTCGGAGCGGAGGCTCCTACAATGAGCAGTTCTTC. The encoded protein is CASSRSGGSYNEQFF.

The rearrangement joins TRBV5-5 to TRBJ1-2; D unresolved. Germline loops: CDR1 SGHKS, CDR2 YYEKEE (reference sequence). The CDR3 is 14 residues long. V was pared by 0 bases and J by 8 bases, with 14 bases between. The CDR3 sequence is CASSLAGEGWGYTF. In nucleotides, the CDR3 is TGTGCCAGCAGCTTGGCCGGCGAGGGTTGGGGCTACACCTTC.

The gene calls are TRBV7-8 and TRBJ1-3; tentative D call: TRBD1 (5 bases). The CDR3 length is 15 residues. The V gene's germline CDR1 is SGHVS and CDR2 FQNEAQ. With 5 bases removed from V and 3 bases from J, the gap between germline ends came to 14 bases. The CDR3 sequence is CASSPERTIGNTIYF. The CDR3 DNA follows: TGTGCCAGCAGCCCCGAACGGACAATTGGAAACACCATATATTTT.

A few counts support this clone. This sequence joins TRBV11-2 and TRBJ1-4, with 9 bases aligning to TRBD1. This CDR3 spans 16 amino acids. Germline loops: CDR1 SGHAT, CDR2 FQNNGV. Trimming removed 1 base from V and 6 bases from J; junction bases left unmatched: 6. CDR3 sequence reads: CASSLVGGTGYEKLFF. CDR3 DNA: TGTGCCAGCAGCTTAGTGGGGGGGACAGGGTATGAAAAACTGTTTTTT.

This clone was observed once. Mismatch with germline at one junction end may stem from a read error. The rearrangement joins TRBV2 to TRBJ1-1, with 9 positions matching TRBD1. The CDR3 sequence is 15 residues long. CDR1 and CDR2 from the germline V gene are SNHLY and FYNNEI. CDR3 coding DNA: TGTGCCAGCAGGGAAGGACAGGGGACTTACACTGAAGCTTTCTTT. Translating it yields CASREGQGTYTEAFF.

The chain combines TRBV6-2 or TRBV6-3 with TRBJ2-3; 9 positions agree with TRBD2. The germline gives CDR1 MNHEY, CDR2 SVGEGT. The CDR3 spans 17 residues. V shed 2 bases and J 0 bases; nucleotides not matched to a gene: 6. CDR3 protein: CASSYVLAGTSTDTQYF. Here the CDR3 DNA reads TGTGCCAGCAGTTACGTCCTAGCGGGGACTAGCACAGATACGCAGTATTTT.

Here the CDR3 reads CASFRDSQSEQYF. Here the CDR3 DNA reads TGCGCCAGTTTCCGGGACTCCCAGAGCGAGCAGTACTTC. The genes are TRBV5-1 and TRBJ2-7; a weak D match, TRBD2 (6 bases). The CDR3 covers 13 residues. Germline CDR1 is SGHRS and CDR2 is YFSETQ. The germline V and J ends were trimmed by 8 bases and 6 bases, with 18 bases remaining between them.

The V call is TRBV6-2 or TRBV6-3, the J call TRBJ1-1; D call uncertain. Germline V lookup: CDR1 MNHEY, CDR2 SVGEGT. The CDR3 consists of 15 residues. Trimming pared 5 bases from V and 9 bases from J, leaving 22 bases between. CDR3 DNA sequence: TGTGCCAGCAGTCCCACAAACATCGGGAGGGTGCAAGCTTTCTTT. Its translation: CASSPTNIGRVQAFF.

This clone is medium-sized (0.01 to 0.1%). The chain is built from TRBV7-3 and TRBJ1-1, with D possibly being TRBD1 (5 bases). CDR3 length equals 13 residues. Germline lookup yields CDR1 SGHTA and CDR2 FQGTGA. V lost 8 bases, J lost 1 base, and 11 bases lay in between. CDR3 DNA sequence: TGTGCCAGCGCGATGGGGCCGAACACTGAAGCTTTCTTT. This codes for CASAMGPNTEAFF. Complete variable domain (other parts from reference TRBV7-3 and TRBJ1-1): GAGVSQTPSNKVTEKGKYVELRCDPISGHTALYWYRQSLGQGPEFLIYFQGTGAADDSGLPNDRFFAVRPEGSVSTLKIQRTERGDSAVYLCASAMGPNTEAFFGQGTRLTVV.

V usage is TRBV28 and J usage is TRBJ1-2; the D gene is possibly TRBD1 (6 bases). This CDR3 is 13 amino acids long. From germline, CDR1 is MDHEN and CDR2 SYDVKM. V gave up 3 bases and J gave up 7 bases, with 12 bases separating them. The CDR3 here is CASSFSGQFGYTF. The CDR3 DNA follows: TGTGCCAGCAGTTTCTCCGGACAGTTTGGCTACACCTTC.

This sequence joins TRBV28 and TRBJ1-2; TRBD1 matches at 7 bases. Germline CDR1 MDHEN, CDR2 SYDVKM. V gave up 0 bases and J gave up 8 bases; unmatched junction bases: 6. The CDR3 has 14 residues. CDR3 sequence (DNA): TGTGCCAGCAGTTTATGGGGCAGGGGGGAGGGCTACACCTTC. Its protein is CASSLWGRGEGYTF.

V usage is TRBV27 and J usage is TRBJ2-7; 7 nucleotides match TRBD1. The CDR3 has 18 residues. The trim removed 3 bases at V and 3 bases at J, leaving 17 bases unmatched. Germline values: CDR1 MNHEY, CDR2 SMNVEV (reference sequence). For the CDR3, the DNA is TGTGCCAGCAGTTTTAGGGGAGACCGGGACAGACCATACTACGAGCAGTACTTC. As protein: CASSFRGDRDRPYYEQYF.

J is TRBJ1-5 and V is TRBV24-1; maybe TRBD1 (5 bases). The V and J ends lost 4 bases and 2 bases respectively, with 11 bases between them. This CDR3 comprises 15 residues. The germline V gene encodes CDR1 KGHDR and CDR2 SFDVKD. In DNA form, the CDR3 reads TGTGCCACCAGTGAGACCGGGACCGGCAATCAGCCCCAGCATTTT. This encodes CATSETGTGNQPQHF.

The CDR3 loop reads CASGPGGANTGELFF. For the CDR3, the DNA is TGTGCCAGCGGACCAGGAGGGGCGAACACCGGGGAGCTGTTTTTT. The chain joins TRBV19 to TRBJ2-2, with D perhaps TRBD2 (6 bases). V was pared by 9 bases and J by 0 bases, with 14 bases between. The CDR3 is made up of 15 amino acids. Germline values: CDR1 LNHDA, CDR2 SQIVND (reference sequence).

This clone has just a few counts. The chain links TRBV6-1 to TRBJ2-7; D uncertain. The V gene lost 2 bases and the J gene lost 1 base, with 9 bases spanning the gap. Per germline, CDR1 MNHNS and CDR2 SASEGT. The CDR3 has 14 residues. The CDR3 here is CASSEPDGSYEQYF. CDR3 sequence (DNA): TGTGCCAGCAGTGAACCGGACGGATCCTACGAGCAGTACTTC.

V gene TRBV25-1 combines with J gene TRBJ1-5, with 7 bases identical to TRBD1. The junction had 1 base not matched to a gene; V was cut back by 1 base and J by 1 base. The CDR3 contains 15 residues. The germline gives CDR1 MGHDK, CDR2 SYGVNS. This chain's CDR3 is CASSESGQSNQPQHF. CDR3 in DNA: TGTGCCAGCAGTGAATCGGGACAGAGCAATCAGCCCCAGCATTTT.

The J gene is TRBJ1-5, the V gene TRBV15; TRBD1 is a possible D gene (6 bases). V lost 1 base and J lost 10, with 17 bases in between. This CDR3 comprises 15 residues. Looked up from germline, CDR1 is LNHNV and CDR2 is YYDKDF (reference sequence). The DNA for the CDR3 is TGTGCCACCAGCAGAGTTTTACAGGGAAAAAGACCCCAGCATTTT. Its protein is CATSRVLQGKRPQHF. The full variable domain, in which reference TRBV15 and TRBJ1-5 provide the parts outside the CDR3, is DAMVIQNPRYQVTQFGKPVTLSCSQTLNHNVMYWYQQKSSQAPKLLFHYYDKDFNNEADTPDNFQSRRPNTSFCFLDIRSPGLGDTAMYLCATSRVLQGKRPQHFGDGTRLSIL.

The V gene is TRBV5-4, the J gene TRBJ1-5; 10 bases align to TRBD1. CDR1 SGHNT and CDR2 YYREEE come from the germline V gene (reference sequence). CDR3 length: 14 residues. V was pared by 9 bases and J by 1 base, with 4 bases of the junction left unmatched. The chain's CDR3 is CATRQGASNQPQHF. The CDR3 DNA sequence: TGTGCCACCCGACAGGGGGCAAGCAATCAGCCCCAGCATTTT.

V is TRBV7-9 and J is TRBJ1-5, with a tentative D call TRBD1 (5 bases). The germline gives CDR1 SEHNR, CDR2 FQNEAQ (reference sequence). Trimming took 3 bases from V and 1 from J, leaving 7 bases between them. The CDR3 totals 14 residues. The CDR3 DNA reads TGTGCCAGCAGCTTCGCAGGGAGCAATCAGCCCCAGCATTTT. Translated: CASSFAGSNQPQHF.

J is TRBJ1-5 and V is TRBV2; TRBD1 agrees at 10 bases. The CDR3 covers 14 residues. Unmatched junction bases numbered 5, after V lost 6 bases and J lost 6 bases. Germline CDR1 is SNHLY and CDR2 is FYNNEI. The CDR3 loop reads CASRGQGVRQPQHF. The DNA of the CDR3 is TGTGCCAGCAGAGGACAGGGGGTTCGTCAGCCCCAGCATTTT. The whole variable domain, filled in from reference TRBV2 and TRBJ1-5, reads EPEVTQTPSHQVTQMGQEVILRCVPISNHLYFYWYRQILGQKVEFLVSFYNNEISEKSEIFDDQFSVERPDGSNFTLKIRSTKLEDSAMYFCASRGQGVRQPQHFGDGTRLSIL.

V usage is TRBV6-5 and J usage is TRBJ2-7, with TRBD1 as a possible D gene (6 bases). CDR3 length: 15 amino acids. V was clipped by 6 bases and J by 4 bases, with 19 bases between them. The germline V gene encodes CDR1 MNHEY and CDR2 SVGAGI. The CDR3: CASRQQGHNYYEQYF. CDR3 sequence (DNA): TGTGCCAGCAGGCAACAGGGACATAATTATTACGAGCAGTACTTC.

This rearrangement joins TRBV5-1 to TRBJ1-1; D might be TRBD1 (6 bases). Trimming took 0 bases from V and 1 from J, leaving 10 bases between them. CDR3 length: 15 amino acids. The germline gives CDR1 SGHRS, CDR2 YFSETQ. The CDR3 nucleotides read TGCGCCAGCAGCTTGGACAGGGTCACGAACACTGAAGCTTTCTTT. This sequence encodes CASSLDRVTNTEAFF.

CDR3 amino acids: CASSGPLAGGHYNEQFF. Here the CDR3 DNA reads TGTGCCAGCAGCGGTCCCCTAGCGGGGGGACACTACAATGAGCAGTTCTTC. V and J are TRBV7-2 and TRBJ2-1; 11 positions agree with TRBD2. CDR3 length: 17 amino acids. Germline CDR1 is SGHTA and CDR2 is FQGNSA. The V gene end was trimmed by 5 bases and the J gene end by 3 bases; junction bases not matched to a gene: 9.

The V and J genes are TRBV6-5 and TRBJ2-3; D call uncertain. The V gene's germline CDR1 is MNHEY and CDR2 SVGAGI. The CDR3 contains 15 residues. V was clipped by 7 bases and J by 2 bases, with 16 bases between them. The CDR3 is CASKESAYNTDTQYF. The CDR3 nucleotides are TGTGCCAGCAAAGAATCGGCATATAACACAGATACGCAGTATTTT.